These 23 T cell receptor beta chains were all obtained from the same sample, sequenced in a study of cytomegalovirus exposure and HLA in healthy donors listed by TCRdb under 2017. Library generation was performed with the immunoSEQ multiplex PCR assay. For the multiplex PCR, a mixture combining 60 forward primers for TCR Vbeta segments and 13 reverse primers for TCR Jbeta segments was used. Here the immuneACCESS table is served through TCRdb, limited to in-frame sequences with V and J called. Missing clones are a known gap in these copies; in checked studies unresolved V genes cover under half, and the rest lacks a known reason. The sample profile shows about 200,000 clones; roughly 83% of them were found once. The biggest ten clones account for about 1.4% of the sample. The material sequenced was PBMCs. These receptors came from a girl under 18 in good health and CMV-seronegative.

This rearrangement joins TRBV7-2 to TRBJ2-3; D is undetermined. V lost 5 bases and J 5 bases, leaving 8 bases between the germline ends. This CDR3 contains 12 residues. The germline V gene encodes CDR1 SGHTA and CDR2 FQGNSA. Here the CDR3 reads CASSDLGDTQYF. The CDR3, as DNA: TGTGCCAGCAGCGACCTAGGAGATACGCAGTATTTT. Full variable domain (outside the CDR3, taken from reference TRBV7-2 and TRBJ2-3): GAGVSQSPSNKVTEKGKDVELRCDPISGHTALYWYRQSLGQGLEFLIYFQGNSAPDKSGLPSDRFSAERTGGSVSTLTIQRTQQEDSAVYLCASSDLGDTQYFGPGTRLTVL.

The chain uses TRBV29-1 and TRBJ2-5; TRBD2 matches at 7 bases. With 3 bases clipped from V and 5 bases from J, the junction kept 9 bases outside the gene matches. The CDR3 runs 14 residues. Germline V gene data show CDR1 as SQVTM and CDR2 as ANQGSEA. CDR3 sequence (DNA): TGCAGCGTTGACCGGGGAGGGCGGATGGAGACCCAGTACTTC. It translates to CSVDRGGRMETQYF.

The V gene is TRBV30, the J gene TRBJ2-5; TRBD2 matches at 13 bases. V was clipped by 8 bases and J by 1 base; unmatched bases: 16. The CDR3 is 18 amino acids. From germline, CDR1 is GTSNPN and CDR2 SVGIG (reference sequence). The CDR3 nucleotides are TGTGCCCAGGCAGGACTAGCGGGAGATCGAGGCCCCCAAGAGACCCAGTACTTC. It translates to CAQAGLAGDRGPQETQYF.

For the CDR3, the DNA is TGTGCCAGCTGTTTCAGAGGACTTTCGGTTGGAAACACCATATATTTT. It codes for CASCFRGLSVGNTIYF. This chain connects TRBV2 to TRBJ1-3; D remains ambiguous. V gave up 8 bases and J gave up 3 bases, with 20 bases separating them. Germline assignment: CDR1 SNHLY and CDR2 FYNNEI. The CDR3 extends over 16 amino acids.

This clone showed up just once. The chain uses TRBV19 and TRBJ2-7; TRBD2 is a possible D gene (5 bases). V lost 5 bases and J lost 5, with 13 bases in between. This CDR3 comprises 13 residues. CDR1 and CDR2 from the germline V gene are LNHDA and SQIVND (reference sequence). The CDR3 coding sequence is TGTGCCAGTAGTGACCGGGGTGAAGACGAGCAGTACTTC. It specifies CASSDRGEDEQYF.

This clone came up once. This sequence joins TRBV6-6 and TRBJ1-1, with D possibly being TRBD1 (6 bases). V dropped 6 bases and J dropped 1 base, with 9 bases sitting between them. Germline CDR1 MNHNY, CDR2 SVGAGI (reference sequence). CDR3 length: 13 residues. The DNA of the CDR3 is TGTGCCAGCAGGCCGGGACAGAACACTGAAGCTTTCTTT. It codes for CASRPGQNTEAFF.

CDR3 residues: CASKLENANEQFF. CDR3 DNA: TGTGCCAGCAAACTAGAAAATGCCAATGAGCAGTTCTTC. The chain recombines TRBV2 with TRBJ2-1; D might be TRBD2 (5 bases). Per germline, CDR1 SNHLY and CDR2 FYNNEI. This CDR3 spans 13 amino acids. V gave up 7 bases and J gave up 6 bases, with 13 bases separating them.

V and J are TRBV13 and TRBJ2-5; D remains ambiguous. Germline V gene sequence: CDR1 PRHDT, CDR2 FYEKMQ (reference sequence). Trimming took 5 bases from V and 4 from J, leaving 14 bases between them. This CDR3 has 14 residues. DNA of the CDR3: TGTGCCAGCAGCCCCCCCTTTGGAGCAGAGACCCAGTACTTC. It encodes CASSPPFGAETQYF.

The rearrangement links TRBV28 to TRBJ1-5, with D possibly matching TRBD1 (6 bases). CDR1 is MDHEN and CDR2 is SYDVKM in the germline V gene. V shed 6 bases and J shed 4 bases, with 16 bases lying between them. This CDR3 has 15 residues. The CDR3 loop is CASSSGTIRNQPQHF. CDR3 sequence (DNA): TGTGCCAGCAGCTCCGGGACAATTAGGAATCAGCCCCAGCATTTT.

For the CDR3, the DNA is TGTGCCTGGAGTGGAAAATCTCGGGGGCCCCAGCATTTT. Amino acids: CAWSGKSRGPQHF. The chain joins TRBV30 to TRBJ1-5; D remains ambiguous. Trimming took off 1 base at V and 9 bases at J, with 13 bases between the two ends. This CDR3 is 13 amino acids long. CDR1 and CDR2 (germline): GTSNPN, SVGIG (reference sequence).

V is TRBV5-1 and J is TRBJ2-7; TRBD2 matches 9 bases. V was clipped by 3 bases and J by 7 bases; unmatched bases: 5. Germline values: CDR1 SGHRS, CDR2 YFSETQ. The CDR3 spans 13 residues. CDR3 bases: TGCGCCAGCAGCTATGGACTAGCGTCGGAGCAGTACTTC. Its protein is CASSYGLASEQYF.

The chain recombines TRBV6-1 with TRBJ2-3; 9 bases are shared with TRBD2. The germline V gene encodes CDR1 MNHNS and CDR2 SASEGT. The CDR3 extends over 14 amino acids. With V trimmed by 6 bases and J by 4 bases, 5 bases remained unmatched. The chain's CDR3 is CASRLAGDADTQYF. In DNA, the CDR3 is TGTGCCAGCAGGTTAGCGGGAGATGCAGATACGCAGTATTTT.

This rearrangement joins TRBV29-1 to TRBJ1-2, with 10 bases matching TRBD1. CDR3 size: 15 residues. After removal of 6 bases from V and 8 bases from J, the junction contained 15 bases not matched to a gene. Looked up from germline, CDR1 is SQVTM and CDR2 is ANQGSEA. The CDR3, as DNA: TGCAGCGTACTACGCTTCCGGGACAGGGGTGTGGGCTACACCTTC. Protein product: CSVLRFRDRGVGYTF.

V usage is TRBV19 and J usage is TRBJ1-2; 9 bases line up with TRBD1. There are 15 residues in the CDR3. J lost 7 bases, V lost 10 bases, and 16 bases had no gene match. Germline V lookup: CDR1 LNHDA, CDR2 SQIVND (reference sequence). CDR3 protein: CATRPTGGGFSGYTF. CDR3 bases: TGTGCCACTCGCCCAACAGGGGGCGGTTTCAGTGGCTACACCTTC.

The V call is TRBV10-3, the J call TRBJ1-1; D might be TRBD1 (6 bases). Per the germline V gene, CDR1 is ENHRY and CDR2 is SYGVKD. This CDR3 has 14 residues. Trimming removed 6 bases from V and 1 base from J, with 12 bases in between. The CDR3 loop is CAIRQGRGNTEAFF. For the CDR3, the DNA is TGTGCCATCAGACAGGGAAGGGGGAACACTGAAGCTTTCTTT.

This rearrangement joins TRBV19 to TRBJ2-1; the D is unclear. The CDR3 spans 16 residues. Germline CDR1 is LNHDA and CDR2 is SQIVND (reference sequence). V lost 3 bases to trimming and J lost 5 bases, with 17 bases between them. The CDR3 reads CASSIFRATTNNEQFF. DNA for the CDR3: TGTGCCAGTAGTATCTTTCGAGCAACGACAAACAATGAGCAGTTCTTC.

The chain uses TRBV25-1 and TRBJ1-1; D possibly corresponds to TRBD1 (5 bases). Trimming took 6 bases from V and 0 from J, leaving 8 bases between them. This CDR3 contains 13 residues. From germline, CDR1 is MGHDK and CDR2 SYGVNS. This CDR3 is CASRGLLNTEAFF. DNA of the CDR3: TGTGCCAGCAGGGGACTTCTGAACACTGAAGCTTTCTTT.

This clone was found a few times. V usage is TRBV6-1 and J usage is TRBJ2-3; 7 nucleotides agree with TRBD1. Germline loops: CDR1 MNHNS, CDR2 SASEGT. After removal of 6 bases from V and 0 bases from J, the junction contained 6 bases not matched to a gene. The CDR3 is made up of 15 amino acids. The CDR3 DNA reads TGTGCCAGCAGAGTTATGACAGGGAGCACAGATACGCAGTATTTT. As protein: CASRVMTGSTDTQYF.

V gene TRBV4-3 combines with J gene TRBJ1-4; 9 nucleotides agree with TRBD1. The CDR3 is 15 amino acids. CDR1 is LGHNA, CDR2 YSLEER, per germline. With 4 bases clipped from V and 5 bases from J, the junction kept 5 bases outside the gene matches. CDR3 sequence: CASSRGQGRNEKLFF. The CDR3 DNA reads as TGCGCCAGCAGCCGCGGACAGGGGCGGAATGAAAAACTGTTTTTT.

The V call is TRBV28, the J call TRBJ2-5; 13 bases map to TRBD2. Per germline, CDR1 MDHEN and CDR2 SYDVKM. Trimming removed 6 bases from V and 8 bases from J; junction bases left unmatched: 15. The length of the CDR3 is 17 residues. CDR3 nucleotides: TGTGCCAGCAGCCGTATCACTAGCGGGAGGGGGCGGGGTACCCAGTACTTC. It specifies CASSRITSGRGRGTQYF.

The gene calls are TRBV15 and TRBJ1-2; TRBD1 might be the D (6 bases). The V end lost 5 bases, the J end lost 7 bases, and 14 bases lay between the germline ends. Looked up from germline, CDR1 is LNHNV and CDR2 is YYDKDF (reference sequence). The CDR3 totals 13 residues. CDR3 in amino acids: CATSSNLGGGYTF. The CDR3 DNA reads as TGTGCCACCAGCTCCAATTTAGGGGGTGGCTACACCTTC.

CDR3 residues: CARAGSRNTGELFF. The CDR3 region has the DNA TGTGCCAGAGCGGGAAGTCGGAACACCGGGGAGCTGTTTTTT. V gene TRBV7-5 combines with J gene TRBJ2-2; TRBD2, as called in the table, went unchecked against the DNA. TRBV7-5 is tagged as a pseudogene. This CDR3 is built from 14 residues.

The chain employs TRBV4-2 and TRBJ1-1, with D perhaps matching TRBD1 (5 bases). From germline, CDR1 is LGHNA and CDR2 YNFKEQ. The V end was cut by 3 bases, the J end by 2 bases, with 13 bases between. CDR3 length: 15 residues. CDR3 in amino acids: CASSQQEGLNTEAFF. CDR3 sequence (DNA): TGTGCCAGCAGCCAGCAAGAGGGACTAAACACTGAAGCTTTCTTT.